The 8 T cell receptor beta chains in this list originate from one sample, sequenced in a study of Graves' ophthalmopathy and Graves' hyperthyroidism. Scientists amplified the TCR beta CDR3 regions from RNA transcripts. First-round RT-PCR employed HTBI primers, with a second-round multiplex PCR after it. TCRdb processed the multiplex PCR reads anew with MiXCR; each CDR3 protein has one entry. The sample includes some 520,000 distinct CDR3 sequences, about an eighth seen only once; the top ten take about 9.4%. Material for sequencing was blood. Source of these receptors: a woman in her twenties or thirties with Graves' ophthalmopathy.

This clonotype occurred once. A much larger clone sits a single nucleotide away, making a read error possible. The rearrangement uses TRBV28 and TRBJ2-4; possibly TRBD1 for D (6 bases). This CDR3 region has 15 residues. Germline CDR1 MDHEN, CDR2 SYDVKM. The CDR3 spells CASSGTNLAKNMQYF. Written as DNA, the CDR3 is TGTGCCAGCAGTGGGACAAATCTAGCCAAAAACATGCAGTACTTC. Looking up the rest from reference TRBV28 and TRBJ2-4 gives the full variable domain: DVKVTQSSRYLVKRTGEKVFLECVQDMDHENMFWYRQDPGLGLRLIYFSYDVKMKEKGDIPEGYSVSREKKERFSLILESASTNQTSMYLCASSGTNLAKNMQYFGAGTRLSVL.

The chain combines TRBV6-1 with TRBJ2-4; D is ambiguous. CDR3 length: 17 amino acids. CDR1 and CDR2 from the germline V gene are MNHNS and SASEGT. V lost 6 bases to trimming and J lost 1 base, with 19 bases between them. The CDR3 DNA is TGTGCCAGCAGACCAGCGACGGGCTCTATGGCCAAAAACATTCAGTACTTC. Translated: CASRPATGSMAKNIQYF.

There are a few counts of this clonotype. The CDR3 DNA follows: TGTGCCAGCAGCCAAGGGGTGGTCGGCCAAGAGACCCAGTACTTC. Protein product: CASSQGVVGQETQYF. The rearrangement joins TRBV3-1 to TRBJ2-5; the D is unclear. The CDR3 length is 15 residues. Germline lookup yields CDR1 LGHDT and CDR2 YNNKEL (reference sequence). Trimming took 1 base from V and 1 from J, leaving 10 bases between them.

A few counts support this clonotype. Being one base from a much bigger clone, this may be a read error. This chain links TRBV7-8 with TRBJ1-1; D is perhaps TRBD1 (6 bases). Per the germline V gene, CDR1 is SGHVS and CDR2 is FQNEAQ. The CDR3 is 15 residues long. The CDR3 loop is CASSLGWTANTEACF. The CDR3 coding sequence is TGTGCCAGCAGCTTAGGATGGACAGCCAACACTGAAGCTTGCTTT.

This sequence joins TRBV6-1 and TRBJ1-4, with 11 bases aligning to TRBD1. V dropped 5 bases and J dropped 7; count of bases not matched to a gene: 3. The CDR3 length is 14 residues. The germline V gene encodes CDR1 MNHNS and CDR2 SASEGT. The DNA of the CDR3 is TGTGCCAGCAGTCGGACAGGGGGCGGTGAAAAACTGTTTTTT. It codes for CASSRTGGGEKLFF.

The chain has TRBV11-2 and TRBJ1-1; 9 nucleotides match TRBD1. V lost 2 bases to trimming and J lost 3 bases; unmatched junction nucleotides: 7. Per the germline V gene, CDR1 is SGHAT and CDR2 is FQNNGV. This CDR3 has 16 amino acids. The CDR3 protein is CASSLLGQGLDTEAFF. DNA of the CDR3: TGTGCCAGCAGCTTACTGGGACAGGGATTGGACACTGAAGCTTTCTTT. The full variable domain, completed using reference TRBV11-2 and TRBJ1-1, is EAGVAQSPRYKIIEKRQSVAFWCNPISGHATLYWYQQILGQGPKLLIQFQNNGVVDDSQLPKDRFSAERLKGVDSTLKIQPAKLEDSAVYLCASSLLGQGLDTEAFFGQGTRLTVV.

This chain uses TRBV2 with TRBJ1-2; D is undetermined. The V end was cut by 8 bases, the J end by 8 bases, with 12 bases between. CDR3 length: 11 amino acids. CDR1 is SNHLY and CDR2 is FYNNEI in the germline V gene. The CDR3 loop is CASPGLGGYTF. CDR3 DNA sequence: TGTGCCAGCCCGGGCTTGGGGGGCTACACCTTC.

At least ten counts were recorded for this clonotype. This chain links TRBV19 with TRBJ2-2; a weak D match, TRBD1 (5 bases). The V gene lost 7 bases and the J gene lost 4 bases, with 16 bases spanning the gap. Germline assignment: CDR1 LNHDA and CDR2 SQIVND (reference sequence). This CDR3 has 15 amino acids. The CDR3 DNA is TGTGCCAGTACCGCCGCAGCTAGGGGCACCGGGGAGCTGTTTTTT. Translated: CASTAAARGTGELFF.